The 17 T cell receptor beta chains listed next were all sequenced from one sample in a study of T cell responses to AZD1222 COVID-19 vaccine. This table comes from immunoSEQ multiplex PCR, and its TCRdb copy is limited to in-frame clones, with some not included. The table shows more than 75,000 clones, with around 93% occurring only once. The starting material was peripheral blood, obtained 28 days after the second AZD1222 dose. The source of these receptors is an adult who received the AZD1222 COVID-19 vaccine.

The CDR3 spells CASSPGTEQFF. CDR3 DNA sequence: TGTGCCAGCTCACCAGGGACGGAGCAGTTCTTC. The chain carries TRBV18 and TRBJ2-1, with D possibly being TRBD1 or TRBD2 (5 bases each). V lost 2 bases and J lost 10, with 6 bases in between. This CDR3 comprises 11 residues. Germline loops: CDR1 KGHSH, CDR2 LQKENI.

The chain carries TRBV28 and TRBJ2-2; 10 positions agree with TRBD1. Germline lookup yields CDR1 MDHEN and CDR2 SYDVKM. The CDR3 consists of 16 residues. Trimming cost V 5 bases and J 6 bases; bases outside gene matches: 9. The CDR3 DNA reads as TGTGCCAGCAGTAATCCGGGACAGGGGCCCGCCGGGGAGCTGTTTTTT. It yields the protein CASSNPGQGPAGELFF.

The V gene is TRBV10-3, the J gene TRBJ2-2; D is unresolved. With 4 bases removed from V and 1 base from J, the gap between germline ends came to 10 bases. Germline CDR1 ENHRY, CDR2 SYGVKD. The CDR3 covers 15 residues. The CDR3: CAISGGIGNTGELFF. CDR3 bases: TGTGCCATCAGTGGGGGTATAGGGAACACCGGGGAGCTGTTTTTT.

The chain is built from TRBV7-2 and TRBJ1-3; D is unclear. Trimming pared 0 bases from V and 1 base from J, leaving 7 bases between. The CDR3 sequence is 15 residues long. Germline values: CDR1 SGHTA, CDR2 FQGNSA. CDR3 coding DNA: TGTGCCAGCAGCTTAGCAGTGGGTTCTGGAAACACCATATATTTT. The encoded protein is CASSLAVGSGNTIYF.

CDR3 nucleotides: TGTGCCAGCAGTACCCTTCGACTAGCGGGAGAAACCGACGAGCAGTACTTC. The encoded protein is CASSTLRLAGETDEQYF. The chain employs TRBV6-2 or TRBV6-3 and TRBJ2-7; 12 bases fit TRBD2. Looked up from germline, CDR1 is MNHEY and CDR2 is SVGEGT. The CDR3 runs 17 residues. V lost 5 bases, J lost 5 bases, and 13 bases stayed unmatched.

DNA for the CDR3: TGTGCCAGCAGCTTAGAGACAGGGGCCTACGAGCAGTACTTC. It is translated as CASSLETGAYEQYF. The chain has TRBV7-8 and TRBJ2-7; 8 positions match TRBD1. This CDR3 is 14 amino acids long. Germline V gene lookup returns CDR1 SGHVS and CDR2 FQNEAQ. V dropped 1 base and J dropped 2; count of bases not matched to a gene: 1.

In this sample, this clone turned up once. This chain links TRBV12-3 or TRBV12-4 with TRBJ2-7, with D perhaps matching TRBD2 (7 bases). Trimming shortened V by 0 bases and J by 12 bases, and 15 bases separated the two germline ends. The CDR3 covers 13 residues. CDR3 region: CASSLALGGVSYF. The DNA for the CDR3 is TGTGCCAGCAGTTTAGCGCTAGGGGGGGTCTCGTACTTC.

The chain joins TRBV28 to TRBJ2-7; TRBD2 is a possible D gene (6 bases). Trimming cost V 2 bases and J 1 base, with 9 bases left between them. CDR1 and CDR2 from the germline V gene are MDHEN and SYDVKM. The CDR3 extends over 14 amino acids. CDR3 DNA: TGTGCCAGCAGTTTACCGGGGAGGTCCTACGAGCAGTACTTC. Translated, it gives CASSLPGRSYEQYF.

This clone was seen only once. The genes are TRBV5-4 and TRBJ2-2, with unresolved D. CDR1 is SGHNT and CDR2 is YYREEE in the germline V gene (reference sequence). Trimming left V 2 bases short and J 8 bases short, with 7 bases between. The CDR3 is made up of 12 amino acids. In DNA, the CDR3 is TGTGCCAGCAGCTTTTGGGCAGGGGAGCTGTTTTTT. Protein: CASSFWAGELFF. The variable domain in full, completed from reference TRBV5-4 and TRBJ2-2, reads ETGVTQSPTHLIKTRGQQVTLRCSSQSGHNTVSWYQQALGQGPQFIFQYYREEENGRGNFPPRFSGLQFPNYSSELNVNALELDDSALYLCASSFWAGELFFGEGSRLTVL.

This sequence joins TRBV3-1 (or the pseudogene TRBV3-2) and TRBJ2-1, with D perhaps TRBD1 (5 bases). Germline V gene sequence: CDR1 LGHDT, CDR2 YNNKEL (reference sequence). The CDR3 spans 16 residues. Trimming took off 0 bases at V and 5 bases at J, with 14 bases between the two ends. The chain's CDR3 is CASSQDAGPGDNEQFF. The DNA for the CDR3 is TGTGCCAGCAGCCAAGACGCAGGGCCTGGGGACAATGAGCAGTTCTTC.

The chain couples TRBV5-5 to TRBJ2-3; D gene ambiguous. This CDR3 contains 14 residues. Trimming pared 5 bases from V and 8 bases from J, leaving 18 bases between. Germline V gives CDR1 SGHKS, CDR2 YYEKEE (reference sequence). CDR3 nucleotide sequence: TGTGCCAGCAGATCGCAGAGTGAAGTCGGTACGCAGTATTTT. Amino acid sequence: CASRSQSEVGTQYF.

The V call is TRBV5-1, the J call TRBJ1-2; TRBD1 matches at 7 bases. The junction had 11 bases not matched to a gene; V was cut back by 4 bases and J by 8 bases. Germline V gene data show CDR1 as SGHRS and CDR2 as YFSETQ. The CDR3 runs to 14 residues. The CDR3 DNA is TGCGCCAGCAGCGAAGGGGACAGTCTGAGAGGCTACACCTTC. It is translated as CASSEGDSLRGYTF.

The rearrangement uses TRBV4-1 and TRBJ1-6, with TRBD1 as a possible D gene (5 bases). The germline gives CDR1 MGHRA, CDR2 YSYEKL. The CDR3 runs 18 residues. V lost 0 bases and J 6 bases, leaving 18 bases between the germline ends. The chain's CDR3 is CASSQEGTSTVPNSPLHF. For the CDR3, the DNA is TGCGCCAGCAGCCAAGAAGGGACGTCTACCGTTCCTAATTCACCCCTCCACTTT.

The V and J genes are TRBV2 and TRBJ2-2, with D uncertain. The V end was cut by 1 base, the J end by 4 bases, with 10 bases between. Germline CDR1 reads SNHLY; CDR2 reads FYNNEI. The CDR3 is 15 amino acids. CDR3 nucleotide sequence: TGTGCCAGCAGTGAAGTTGGGGTAGGCACCGGGGAGCTGTTTTTT. Protein sequence: CASSEVGVGTGELFF.

The chain combines TRBV30 with TRBJ1-2; TRBD1 aligns across 7 bases. With V trimmed by 3 bases and J by 4 bases, 14 bases remained unmatched. The CDR3 runs 16 residues. Germline V gene sequence: CDR1 GTSNPN, CDR2 SVGIG (reference sequence). CDR3 DNA: TGTGCCTGGAGACCAATAGGCGACAGGGCCCTCTATGGCTACACCTTC. Protein: CAWRPIGDRALYGYTF.

This clone appeared once. This rearrangement joins TRBV3-1 (or the pseudogene TRBV3-2) to TRBJ2-7, with a weak D call TRBD1 (6 bases). Trimming removed 5 bases from V and 9 bases from J, with 20 bases in between. The CDR3 length is 14 residues. Germline CDR1 reads LGHDT; CDR2 reads YNNKEL (reference sequence). For the CDR3, the DNA is TGTGCCAGCAGCACAGGGACGGACGACCGGGGGCAGTACTTC. As protein: CASSTGTDDRGQYF.

This chain uses TRBV18 with TRBJ2-7; TRBD1 matches at 7 bases. The germline CDR1 and CDR2 sequences are KGHSH and LQKENI. V lost 3 bases to trimming and J lost 3 bases; unmatched junction nucleotides: 5. This CDR3 region has 14 residues. CDR3 bases: TGTGCCAGCTCACCCCCGGGACAGAGCTACGAGCAGTACTTC. Residues: CASSPPGQSYEQYF.